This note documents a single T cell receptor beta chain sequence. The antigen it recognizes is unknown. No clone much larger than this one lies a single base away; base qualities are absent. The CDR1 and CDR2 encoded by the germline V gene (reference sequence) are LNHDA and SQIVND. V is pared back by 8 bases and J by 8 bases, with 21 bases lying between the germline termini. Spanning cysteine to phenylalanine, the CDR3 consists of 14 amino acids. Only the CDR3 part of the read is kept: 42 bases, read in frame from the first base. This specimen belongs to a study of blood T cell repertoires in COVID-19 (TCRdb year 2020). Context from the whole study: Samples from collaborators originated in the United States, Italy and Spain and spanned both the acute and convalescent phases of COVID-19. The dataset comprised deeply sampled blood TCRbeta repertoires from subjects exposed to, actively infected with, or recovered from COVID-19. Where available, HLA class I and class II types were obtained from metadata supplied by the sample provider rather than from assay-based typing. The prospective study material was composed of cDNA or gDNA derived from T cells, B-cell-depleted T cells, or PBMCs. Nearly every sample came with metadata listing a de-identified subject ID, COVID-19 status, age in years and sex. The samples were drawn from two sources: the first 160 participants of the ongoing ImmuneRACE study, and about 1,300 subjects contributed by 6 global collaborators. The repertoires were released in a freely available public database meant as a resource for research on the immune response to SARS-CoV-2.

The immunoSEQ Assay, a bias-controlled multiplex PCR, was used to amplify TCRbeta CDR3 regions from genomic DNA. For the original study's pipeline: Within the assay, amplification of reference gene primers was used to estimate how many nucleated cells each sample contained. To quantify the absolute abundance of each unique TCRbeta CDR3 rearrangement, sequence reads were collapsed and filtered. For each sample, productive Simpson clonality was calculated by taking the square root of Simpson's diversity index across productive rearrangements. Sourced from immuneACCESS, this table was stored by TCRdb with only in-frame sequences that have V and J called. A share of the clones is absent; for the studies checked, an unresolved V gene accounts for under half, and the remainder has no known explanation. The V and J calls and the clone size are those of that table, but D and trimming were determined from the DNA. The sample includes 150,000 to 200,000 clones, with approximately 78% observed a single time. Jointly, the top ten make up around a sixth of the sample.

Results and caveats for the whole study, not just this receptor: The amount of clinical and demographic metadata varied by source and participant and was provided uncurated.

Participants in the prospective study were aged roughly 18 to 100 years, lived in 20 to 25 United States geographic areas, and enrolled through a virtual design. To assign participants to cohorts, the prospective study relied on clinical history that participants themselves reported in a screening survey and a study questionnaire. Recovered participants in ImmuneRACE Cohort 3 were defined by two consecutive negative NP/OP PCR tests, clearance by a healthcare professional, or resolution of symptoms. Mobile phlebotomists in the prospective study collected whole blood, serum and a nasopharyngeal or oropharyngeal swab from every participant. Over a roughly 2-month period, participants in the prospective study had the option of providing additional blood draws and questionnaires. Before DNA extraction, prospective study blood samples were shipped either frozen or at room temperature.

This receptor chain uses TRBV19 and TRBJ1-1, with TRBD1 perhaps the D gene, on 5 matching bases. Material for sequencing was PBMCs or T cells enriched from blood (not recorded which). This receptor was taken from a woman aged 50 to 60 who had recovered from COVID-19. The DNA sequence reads TGTGCCAGTGGTAGACGAAGCCAGGGTGCCGAAGCTTTCTTT. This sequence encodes CASGRRSQGAEAFF.